These 27 T cell receptor beta chains came from one sample sequenced in a study of pediatric ulcerative colitis. Assay: immunoSEQ multiplex PCR; the TCRdb copy retains only in-frame clones and omits some. The table has over 5,000 clones, approximately 89% seen once. The sample taken for sequencing was blood. The receptors were sampled from a girl aged 5 to 17 who was a control in a study of pediatric ulcerative colitis.

The chain has TRBV30 and TRBJ1-3; D gene uncertain. CDR1 is GTSNPN, CDR2 SVGIG, per germline (reference sequence). V lost 2 bases to trimming and J lost 3 bases, with 8 bases between them. The CDR3 is 13 amino acids. CDR3 residues: CAWSLHSGNTIYF. The CDR3 DNA is TGTGCCTGGAGTCTTCACAGTGGAAACACCATATATTTT.

CDR3 in amino acids: CASSLGCGGRRTGELFF. DNA for the CDR3: TGTGCCAGCAGCTTAGGGTGCGGGGGGCGGAGGACCGGGGAGCTGTTTTTT. The chain links TRBV11-3 to TRBJ2-2; the match to TRBD2 covers 8 bases. Trimming at V came to 1 base and at J to 5 bases, leaving 9 bases not matched to a gene. CDR3 length: 17 residues. Germline V gene data show CDR1 as SGHNT and CDR2 as YENEEA.

The chain joins TRBV30 to TRBJ2-7, with 9 bases identical to TRBD2. The CDR3 consists of 13 residues. V was clipped by 4 bases and J by 5 bases; unmatched bases: 6. Germline CDR1 GTSNPN, CDR2 SVGIG (reference sequence). DNA of the CDR3: TGTGCCTGGACCGTAATAGCGGGAGACGAGCAGTACTTC. Its translation: CAWTVIAGDEQYF.

The chain has TRBV9 and TRBJ2-7; D gene ambiguous. CDR1 and CDR2 (germline): SGDLS, YYNGEE. V dropped 0 bases and J dropped 3 bases, with 13 bases sitting between them. The CDR3 sequence is 15 residues long. In DNA, the CDR3 is TGTGCCAGCAGCGTAGGGTCTTCCGTGGGCTACGAGCAGTACTTC. Translated, it gives CASSVGSSVGYEQYF.

The V call is TRBV6-4, the J call TRBJ2-3, with 10 bases that match TRBD2. The V and J ends lost 0 bases and 6 bases, in that order; junction bases with no gene match: 12. Germline V gene lookup returns CDR1 MRHNA and CDR2 SNTAGT. The CDR3 totals 18 residues. This CDR3 reads CASSDSRTSGEGMDTQYF. The CDR3, as DNA: TGTGCCAGCAGTGACTCGAGGACTAGCGGAGAGGGGATGGATACGCAGTATTTT.

The V gene is TRBV7-6, the J gene TRBJ1-5, with 7 bases matching TRBD1. In germline, CDR1 is SGHVS, CDR2 FNYEAQ. The CDR3 loop spans 15 amino acids. V trimming: 5 bases; J trimming: 7 bases; junction bases outside the gene matches: 11. CDR3 DNA sequence: TGTGCCAGCAGCCATACAGGGGAACCATGGCAGCCCCAGCATTTT. Its protein is CASSHTGEPWQPQHF. Looking up the rest from reference TRBV7-6 and TRBJ1-5 gives the full variable domain: GAGVSQSPRYKVTKRGQDVALRCDPISGHVSLYWYRQALGQGPEFLTYFNYEAQQDKSGLPNDRFSAERPEGSISTLTIQRTEQRDSAMYRCASSHTGEPWQPQHFGDGTRLSIL.

As DNA, the CDR3 is TGTGCCAGCAGCCCCCGCGGAGCTAGCTACGAGCAGTACTTC. Translated: CASSPRGASYEQYF. The chain has TRBV9 and TRBJ2-7; D is unclear. Germline CDR1 SGDLS, CDR2 YYNGEE. Trimming took off 4 bases at V and 3 bases at J, with 14 bases between the two ends. The CDR3 length is 14 residues.

The count of this clone is one. The genes are TRBV11-2 and TRBJ1-1, with D perhaps matching TRBD1 (5 bases). This CDR3 has 15 amino acids. Trimming pared 0 bases from V and 2 bases from J, leaving 10 bases between. Looked up from germline, CDR1 is SGHAT and CDR2 is FQNNGV. DNA of the CDR3: TGTGCCAGCAGCTTAGATCTCGACAGTAACACTGAAGCTTTCTTT. It is translated as CASSLDLDSNTEAFF.

The chain couples TRBV28 to TRBJ1-2; D not certain. V lost 3 bases, J lost 2 bases, and 10 bases lay in between. The CDR3 contains 14 residues. Germline CDR1 MDHEN, CDR2 SYDVKM. The CDR3 nucleotides are TGTGCCAGCAGTTTCGGGGTCTACAACTATGGCTACACCTTC. Translating gives CASSFGVYNYGYTF.

The V call is TRBV19, the J call TRBJ1-1; TRBD1 is a possible D gene (6 bases). The V gene lost 11 bases and the J gene lost 2 bases, with 27 bases spanning the gap. Germline V gene sequence: CDR1 LNHDA, CDR2 SQIVND (reference sequence). The CDR3 contains 17 residues. The DNA for the CDR3 is TGTGCCCAGGGCGTGGCAGGGGTAGTTTTTGATAACACTGAAGCTTTCTTT. The encoded protein is CAQGVAGVVFDNTEAFF.

This clone was recorded only once. V usage is TRBV21-1 and J usage is TRBJ2-2; the D call TRBD2 from the table was never checked on the DNA. TRBV21-1 is marked as a pseudogene. The CDR3 length is 19 residues. The CDR3 sequence: CASRSTRGSGSLNTGELFF. The CDR3, as DNA: TGTGCCAGCAGATCTACCAGGGGTAGCGGGAGCCTTAACACCGGGGAGCTGTTTTTT.

This chain uses TRBV28 with TRBJ2-7; 7 bases are a match to TRBD2. The CDR3 runs 15 residues. V shed 7 bases and J 3 bases; nucleotides not matched to a gene: 12. Germline loops: CDR1 MDHEN, CDR2 SYDVKM. CDR3 residues: CASINSREGGYEQYF. The CDR3 region has the DNA TGTGCCAGCATCAACAGTAGGGAGGGAGGCTACGAGCAGTACTTC.

The chain carries TRBV30 and TRBJ1-2, with D possibly matching TRBD1 (6 bases). Trimming left V 3 bases short and J 7 bases short, with 15 bases between. Germline V gives CDR1 GTSNPN, CDR2 SVGIG (reference sequence). The length of the CDR3 is 13 residues. For the CDR3, the DNA is TGTGCCTGGAGCGAGTGGGGGGCGGGTGGCTACACCTTC. Its protein product is CAWSEWGAGGYTF. The variable domain in full, completed from reference TRBV30 and TRBJ1-2, reads SQTIHQWPATLVQPVGSPLSLECTVEGTSNPNLYWYRQAAGRGLQLLFYSVGIGQISSEVPQNLSASRPQDRQFILSSKKLLLSDSGFYLCAWSEWGAGGYTFGSGTRLTVV.

The V gene is TRBV29-1, the J gene TRBJ2-3; 11 nucleotides line up with TRBD2. Germline V lookup: CDR1 SQVTM, CDR2 ANQGSEA. Trimming cost V 2 bases and J 2 bases; bases outside gene matches: 3. This CDR3 has 15 residues. CDR3 sequence (DNA): TGCAGCGTTGAATCGACTAGCGGGACCACAGATACGCAGTATTTT. Translated: CSVESTSGTTDTQYF.

The rearrangement uses TRBV30 and TRBJ2-3, with 12 bases fitting TRBD2. V was pared by 1 base and J by 0 bases, with 14 bases of the junction left unmatched. Germline values: CDR1 GTSNPN, CDR2 SVGIG (reference sequence). The CDR3 has 20 amino acids. DNA of the CDR3: TGTGCCTGGAGTGAGGGGACTAGCGGGTGGGGAGGGGCTAGCACAGATACGCAGTATTTT. Its translation is CAWSEGTSGWGGASTDTQYF.

For this clone: An end of the junction does not agree with germline; a read error may underlie this. The chain carries TRBV2 and TRBJ1-2; no firm D call. Germline loops: CDR1 SNHLY, CDR2 FYNNEI. CDR3 length: 9 amino acids. The CDR3 spells CASKVGRPF. The CDR3 bases are TGTGCCAGCAAGGTGGGCAGGCCGTTC.

The genes are TRBV14 and TRBJ1-1; D not certain. The ends were cut back, 4 bases at V and 0 bases at J, with 6 bases in the middle. Germline V lookup: CDR1 SGHDN, CDR2 FVKESK. CDR3 size: 13 residues. The CDR3, as DNA: TGTGCCAGCAGCCGGCTTCTGAACACTGAAGCTTTCTTT. It encodes CASSRLLNTEAFF. Full variable domain (outside the CDR3, taken from reference TRBV14 and TRBJ1-1): EAGVTQFPSHSVIEKGQTVTLRCDPISGHDNLYWYRRVMGKEIKFLLHFVKESKQDESGMPNNRFLAERTGGTYSTLKVQPAELEDSGVYFCASSRLLNTEAFFGQGTRLTVV.

Here the CDR3 DNA reads TGTGCCAGCAGCTTATCGTTGCTTCTCGGAACCTACACTGAAGCTTTCTTT. Translated, it gives CASSLSLLLGTYTEAFF. The V gene is TRBV7-6, the J gene TRBJ1-1; D ambiguous. The CDR3 is 17 amino acids. V was trimmed by 2 bases and J by 3 bases, leaving 19 bases between them. The germline gives CDR1 SGHVS, CDR2 FNYEAQ.

The V call is TRBV27, the J call TRBJ2-3, with a weak D call TRBD2 (6 bases). Trimming took off 4 bases at V and 1 base at J, with 18 bases between the two ends. CDR1 and CDR2 (germline): MNHEY, SMNVEV (reference sequence). CDR3 length: 17 amino acids. The CDR3 here is CASSSLLTSRRTDTQYF. CDR3 DNA: TGTGCCAGCAGTTCCCTGTTAACTAGCCGACGCACAGATACGCAGTATTTT.

Only one count was recorded for this clone. The rearrangement links TRBV5-1 to TRBJ2-7; D is uncertain. Germline assignment: CDR1 SGHRS and CDR2 YFSETQ. V lost 5 bases to trimming and J lost 2 bases, with 11 bases between them. This CDR3 spans 13 amino acids. Here the CDR3 reads CASRSARPYEQYF. The DNA of the CDR3 is TGCGCCAGCAGGAGTGCGAGACCCTACGAGCAGTACTTC. Supplemented by reference TRBV5-1 and TRBJ2-7, the full variable domain reads KAGVTQTPRYLIKTRGQQVTLSCSPISGHRSVSWYQQTPGQGLQFLFEYFSETQRNKGNFPGRFSGRQFSNSRSEMNVSTLELGDSALYLCASRSARPYEQYFGPGTRLTVT.

This chain joins TRBV5-1 and TRBJ1-1; D ambiguous. Between the trimmed V and J ends, which lost 4 bases and 7 bases, there was a span of 11 bases. This CDR3 spans 12 amino acids. Germline CDR1 and CDR2: SGHRS and YFSETQ. CDR3 in DNA: TGCGCCAGCAGCGCTATAAAGGGTGAAGCTTTCTTT. Protein: CASSAIKGEAFF.

The rearrangement joins TRBV28 to TRBJ1-2; 8 bases line up with TRBD1. The V segment lost 2 bases and the J segment 4 bases; nucleotides outside the gene matches: 6. Per germline, CDR1 MDHEN and CDR2 SYDVKM. The CDR3 has 15 amino acids. CDR3 in amino acids: CASSLGGTGTYGYTF. The CDR3 region has the DNA TGTGCCAGCAGTTTAGGGGGGACAGGAACCTATGGCTACACCTTC.

The chain couples TRBV4-1 to TRBJ1-4; D may be TRBD1 (5 bases). CDR3 size: 14 residues. The ends were cut back, 4 bases at V and 6 bases at J, with 12 bases in the middle. Looked up from germline, CDR1 is MGHRA and CDR2 is YSYEKL. DNA for the CDR3: TGCGCCAGCAGCCCGGGCCCGGGGGATGAAAAACTGTTTTTT. Its protein is CASSPGPGDEKLFF.

The chain employs TRBV6-5 and TRBJ1-1, with D perhaps matching TRBD1 (6 bases). From germline, CDR1 is MNHEY and CDR2 SVGAGI. The CDR3 is made up of 13 amino acids. V lost 10 bases to trimming and J lost 1 base, with 13 bases between them. The CDR3 region has the DNA TGTGCCACCGAGACAGGTGGGAACACTGAAGCTTTCTTT. This codes for CATETGGNTEAFF.

The J gene is TRBJ2-3, the V gene TRBV20-1; D is unclear. CDR1 is DFQATT, CDR2 SNEGSKA, per germline (reference sequence). Trimming took off 5 bases at V and 6 bases at J, with 9 bases between the two ends. The CDR3 sequence is 11 residues long. Here the CDR3 reads CSAAPSDTQYF. CDR3 sequence (DNA): TGCAGTGCTGCCCCCTCTGATACGCAGTATTTT.

The chain combines TRBV6-1 with TRBJ2-1; 10 bases line up with TRBD2. The CDR3 loop spans 15 amino acids. With V trimmed by 4 bases and J by 8 bases, 8 bases remained unmatched. The germline CDR1 and CDR2 sequences are MNHNS and SASEGT. The CDR3 here is CASSVAAGGFYEQFF. The CDR3 DNA follows: TGTGCCAGCAGTGTGGCAGCGGGAGGGTTCTATGAGCAGTTCTTC.

This clone was seen just once. The chain uses TRBV11-2 and TRBJ2-1; 13 bases match TRBD2. The CDR3 loop spans 16 amino acids. J was trimmed by 4 bases and V by 5 bases; bases with no gene match: 5. Germline V gives CDR1 SGHAT, CDR2 FQNNGV. The CDR3 region has the DNA TGTGCCAGCAGCAAGACTAGCGGGGGGTTATACAATGAGCAGTTCTTC. Amino acid sequence: CASSKTSGGLYNEQFF. Complete variable domain (other parts from reference TRBV11-2 and TRBJ2-1): EAGVAQSPRYKIIEKRQSVAFWCNPISGHATLYWYQQILGQGPKLLIQFQNNGVVDDSQLPKDRFSAERLKGVDSTLKIQPAKLEDSAVYLCASSKTSGGLYNEQFFGPGTRLTVL.